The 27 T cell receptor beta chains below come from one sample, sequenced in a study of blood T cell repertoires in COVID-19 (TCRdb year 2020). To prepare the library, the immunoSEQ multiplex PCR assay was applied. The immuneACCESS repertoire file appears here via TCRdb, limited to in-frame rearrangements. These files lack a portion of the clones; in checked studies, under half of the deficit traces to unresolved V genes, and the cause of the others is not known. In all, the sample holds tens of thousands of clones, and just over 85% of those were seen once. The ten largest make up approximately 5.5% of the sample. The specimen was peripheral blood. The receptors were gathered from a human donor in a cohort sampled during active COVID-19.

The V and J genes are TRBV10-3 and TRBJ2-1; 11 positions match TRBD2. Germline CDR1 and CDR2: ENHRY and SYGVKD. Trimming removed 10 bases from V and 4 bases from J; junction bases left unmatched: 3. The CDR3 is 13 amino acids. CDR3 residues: CASGTSGYNEQFF. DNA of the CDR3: TGTGCCAGCGGGACTAGCGGTTACAATGAGCAGTTCTTC.

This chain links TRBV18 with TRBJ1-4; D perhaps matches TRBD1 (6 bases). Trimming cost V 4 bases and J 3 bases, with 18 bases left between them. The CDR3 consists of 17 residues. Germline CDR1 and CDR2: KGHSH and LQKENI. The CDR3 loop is CASSQAQGPTSNEKLFF. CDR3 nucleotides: TGTGCCAGCTCACAGGCACAGGGTCCAACCTCTAATGAAAAACTGTTTTTT.

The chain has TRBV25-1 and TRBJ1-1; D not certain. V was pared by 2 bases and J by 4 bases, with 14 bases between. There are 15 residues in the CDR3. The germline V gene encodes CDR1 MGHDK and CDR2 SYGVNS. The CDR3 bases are TGTGCCAGCAGTGAAAATGCCGTCGAGGGCACTGAAGCTTTCTTT. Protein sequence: CASSENAVEGTEAFF.

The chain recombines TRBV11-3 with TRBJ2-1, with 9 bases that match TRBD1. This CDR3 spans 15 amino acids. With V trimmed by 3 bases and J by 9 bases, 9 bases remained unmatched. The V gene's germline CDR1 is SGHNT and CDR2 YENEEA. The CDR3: CASSFNRGQVSEQFF. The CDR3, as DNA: TGTGCCAGCAGCTTTAACAGGGGGCAAGTAAGTGAGCAGTTCTTC.

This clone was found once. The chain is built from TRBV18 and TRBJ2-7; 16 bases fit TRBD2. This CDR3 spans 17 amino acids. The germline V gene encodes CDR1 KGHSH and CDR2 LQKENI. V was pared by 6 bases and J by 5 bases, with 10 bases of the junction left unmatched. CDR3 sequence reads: CASSRPGLAGGRNEQYF. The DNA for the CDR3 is TGTGCCAGCTCGCGCCCGGGACTAGCGGGAGGGCGGAACGAGCAGTACTTC.

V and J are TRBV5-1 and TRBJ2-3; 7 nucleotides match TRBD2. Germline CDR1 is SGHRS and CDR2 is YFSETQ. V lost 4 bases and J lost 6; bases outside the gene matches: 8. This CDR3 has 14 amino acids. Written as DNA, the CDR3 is TGCGCCAGCAGCCGGACTAGGATAGTCGATACGCAGTATTTT. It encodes CASSRTRIVDTQYF.

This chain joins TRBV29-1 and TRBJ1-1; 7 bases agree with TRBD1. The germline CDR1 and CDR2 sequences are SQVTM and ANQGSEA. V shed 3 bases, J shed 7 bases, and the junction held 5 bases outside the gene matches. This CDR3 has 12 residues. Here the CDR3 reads CSVETQGNEAFF. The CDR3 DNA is TGCAGCGTTGAGACACAGGGGAATGAAGCTTTCTTT.

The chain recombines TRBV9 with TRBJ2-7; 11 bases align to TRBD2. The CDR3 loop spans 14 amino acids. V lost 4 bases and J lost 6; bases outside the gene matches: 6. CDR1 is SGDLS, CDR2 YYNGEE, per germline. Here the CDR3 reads CASSKLAGVGEQYF. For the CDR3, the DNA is TGTGCCAGCAGCAAACTAGCGGGAGTAGGCGAGCAGTACTTC.

This CDR3 reads CSVASGRGIGETQYF. The CDR3 nucleotides are TGCAGCGTTGCATCTGGCAGGGGGATTGGCGAGACCCAGTACTTC. The rearrangement joins TRBV29-1 to TRBJ2-5; 7 bases match TRBD1. After removal of 4 bases from V and 5 bases from J, the junction contained 13 bases not matched to a gene. From germline, CDR1 is SQVTM and CDR2 ANQGSEA. This CDR3 region has 15 residues. Looking up the rest from reference TRBV29-1 and TRBJ2-5 gives the full variable domain: SAVISQKPSRDICQRGTSLTIQCQVDSQVTMMFWYRQQPGQSLTLIATANQGSEATYESGFVIDKFPISRPNLTFSTLTVSNMSPEDSSIYLCSVASGRGIGETQYFGPGTRLLVL.

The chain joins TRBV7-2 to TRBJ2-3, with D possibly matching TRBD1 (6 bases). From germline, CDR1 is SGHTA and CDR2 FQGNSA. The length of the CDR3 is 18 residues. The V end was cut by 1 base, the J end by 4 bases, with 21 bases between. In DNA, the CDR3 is TGTGCCAGCAGCTTAGTCTACAGGGAAAATTCTGTCCCAGATACGCAGTATTTT. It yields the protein CASSLVYRENSVPDTQYF.

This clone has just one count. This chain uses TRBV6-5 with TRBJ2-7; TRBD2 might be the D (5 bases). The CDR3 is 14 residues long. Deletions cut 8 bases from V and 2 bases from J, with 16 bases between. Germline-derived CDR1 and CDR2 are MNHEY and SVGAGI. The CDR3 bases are TGTGCCAGCTCTTGGCGGACTGATGCCTACGAGCAGTACTTC. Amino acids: CASSWRTDAYEQYF.

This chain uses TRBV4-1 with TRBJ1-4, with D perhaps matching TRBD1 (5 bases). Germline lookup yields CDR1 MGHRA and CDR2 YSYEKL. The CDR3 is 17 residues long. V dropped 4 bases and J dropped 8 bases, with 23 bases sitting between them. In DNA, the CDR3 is TGCGCCAGCAGCCGAAGAATGGGAACGGGACTCTACGAAAAACTGTTTTTT. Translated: CASSRRMGTGLYEKLFF.

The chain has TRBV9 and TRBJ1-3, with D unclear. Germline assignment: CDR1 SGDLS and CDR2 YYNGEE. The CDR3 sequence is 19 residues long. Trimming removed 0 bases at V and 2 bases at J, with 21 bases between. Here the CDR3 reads CASSVEPLREAVAGNTIYF. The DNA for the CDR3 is TGTGCCAGCAGCGTAGAACCCTTGCGGGAGGCAGTTGCTGGAAACACCATATATTTT.

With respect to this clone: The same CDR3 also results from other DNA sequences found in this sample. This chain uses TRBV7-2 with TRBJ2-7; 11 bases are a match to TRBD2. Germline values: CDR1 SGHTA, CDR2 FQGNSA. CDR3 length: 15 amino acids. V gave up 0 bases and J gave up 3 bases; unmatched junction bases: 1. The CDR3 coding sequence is TGTGCCAGCAGCTTAGCGCTAGCGGGGGGCTACGAGCAGTACTTC. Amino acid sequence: CASSLALAGGYEQYF.

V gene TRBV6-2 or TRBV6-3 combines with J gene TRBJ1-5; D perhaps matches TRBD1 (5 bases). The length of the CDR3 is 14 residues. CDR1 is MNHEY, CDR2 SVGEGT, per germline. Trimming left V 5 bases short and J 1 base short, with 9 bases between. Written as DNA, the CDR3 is TGTGCCAGCAGTGCAGGGAACAGCAATCAGCCCCAGCATTTT. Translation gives CASSAGNSNQPQHF.

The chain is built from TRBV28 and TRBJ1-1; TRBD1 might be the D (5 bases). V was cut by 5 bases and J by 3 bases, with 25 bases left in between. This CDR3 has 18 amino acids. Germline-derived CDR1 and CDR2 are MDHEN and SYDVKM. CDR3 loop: CASSLLGVGGYSDTEAFF. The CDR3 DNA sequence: TGTGCCAGCAGTCTACTCGGGGTGGGGGGATATTCAGACACTGAAGCTTTCTTT.

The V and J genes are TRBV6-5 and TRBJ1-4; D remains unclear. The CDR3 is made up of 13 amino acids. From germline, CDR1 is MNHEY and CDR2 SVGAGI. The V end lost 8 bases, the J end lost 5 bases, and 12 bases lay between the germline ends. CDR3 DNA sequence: TGTGCCAGCGGTCTACCAATGAATGAAAAACTGTTTTTT. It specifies CASGLPMNEKLFF.

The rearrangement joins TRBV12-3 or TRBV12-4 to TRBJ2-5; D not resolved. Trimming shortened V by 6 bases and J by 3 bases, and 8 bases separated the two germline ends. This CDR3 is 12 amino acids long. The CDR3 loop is CASRGNEETQYF. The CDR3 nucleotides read TGTGCCAGCAGGGGCAACGAAGAGACCCAGTACTTC.

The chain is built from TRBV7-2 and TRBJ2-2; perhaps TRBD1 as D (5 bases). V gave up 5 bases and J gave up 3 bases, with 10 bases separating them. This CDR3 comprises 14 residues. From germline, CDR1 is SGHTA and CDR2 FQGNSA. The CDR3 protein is CASSRIGDTGELFF. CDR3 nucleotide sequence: TGTGCCAGCAGCCGTATAGGGGACACCGGGGAGCTGTTTTTT.

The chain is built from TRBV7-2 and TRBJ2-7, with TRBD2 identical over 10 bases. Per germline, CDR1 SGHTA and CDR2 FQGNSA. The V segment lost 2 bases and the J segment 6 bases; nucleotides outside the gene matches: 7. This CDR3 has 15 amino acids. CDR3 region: CASSLLAGDSPEQYF. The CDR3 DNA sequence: TGTGCCAGCAGCTTACTAGCGGGAGACTCCCCCGAGCAGTACTTC.

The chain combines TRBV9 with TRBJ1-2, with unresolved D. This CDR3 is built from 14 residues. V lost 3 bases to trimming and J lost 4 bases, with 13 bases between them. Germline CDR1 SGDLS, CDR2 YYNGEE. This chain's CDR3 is CASSDVAPPYGYTF. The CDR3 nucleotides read TGTGCCAGCAGCGACGTAGCTCCCCCCTATGGCTACACCTTC.

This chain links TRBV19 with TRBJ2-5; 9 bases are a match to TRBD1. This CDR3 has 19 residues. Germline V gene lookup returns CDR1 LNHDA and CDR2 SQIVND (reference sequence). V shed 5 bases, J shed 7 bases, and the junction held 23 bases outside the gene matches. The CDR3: CASSPHRGREHIGKMTQYF. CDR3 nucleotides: TGTGCCAGTAGTCCCCACAGGGGGCGCGAACATATTGGCAAGATGACCCAGTACTTC.

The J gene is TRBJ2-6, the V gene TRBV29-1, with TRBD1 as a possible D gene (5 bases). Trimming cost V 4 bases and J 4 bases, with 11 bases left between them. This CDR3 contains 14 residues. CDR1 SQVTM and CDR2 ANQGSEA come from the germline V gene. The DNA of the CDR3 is TGCAGCGTTGTCTGGGGCGCCGGGGCCAACGTCCTGACTTTC. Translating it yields CSVVWGAGANVLTF.

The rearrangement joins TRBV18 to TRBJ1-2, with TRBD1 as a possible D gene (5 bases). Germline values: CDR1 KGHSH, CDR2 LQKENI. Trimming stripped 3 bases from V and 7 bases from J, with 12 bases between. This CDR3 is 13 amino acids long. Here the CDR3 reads CASSPVRGGGYTF. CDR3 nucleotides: TGTGCCAGCTCACCCGTTCGGGGGGGTGGCTACACCTTC.

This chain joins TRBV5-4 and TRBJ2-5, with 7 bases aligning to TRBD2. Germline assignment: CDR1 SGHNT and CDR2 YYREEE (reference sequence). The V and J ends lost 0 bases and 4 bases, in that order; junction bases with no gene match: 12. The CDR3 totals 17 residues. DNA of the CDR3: TGTGCCAGCAGCTTGGCCGGGGCTAGCGGAGACAGAGAGACCCAGTACTTC. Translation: CASSLAGASGDRETQYF.

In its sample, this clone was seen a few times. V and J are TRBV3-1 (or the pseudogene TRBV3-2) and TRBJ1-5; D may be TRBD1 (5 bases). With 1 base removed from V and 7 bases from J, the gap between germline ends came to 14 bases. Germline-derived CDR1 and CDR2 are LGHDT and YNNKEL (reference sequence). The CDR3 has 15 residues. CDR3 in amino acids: CASSQGGAGLQPQHF. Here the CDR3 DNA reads TGTGCCAGCAGCCAAGGCGGGGCAGGGCTCCAGCCCCAGCATTTT.

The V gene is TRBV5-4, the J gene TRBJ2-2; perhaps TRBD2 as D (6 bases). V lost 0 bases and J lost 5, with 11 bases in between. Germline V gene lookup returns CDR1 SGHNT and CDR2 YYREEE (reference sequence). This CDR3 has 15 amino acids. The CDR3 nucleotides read TGTGCCAGCAGCTTGGATCCGGGGAGGACCGGGGAGCTGTTTTTT. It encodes CASSLDPGRTGELFF.